These T cell receptor beta chains were read from a single sample in a study of T cells in Graves' hyperthyroidism and ophthalmopathy. In TCRdb, the multiplex PCR reads were re-called with MiXCR into one record per CDR3 protein. Found here are about 600,000 distinct CDR3 sequences, approximately 16% of them singletons; the top ten hold 2.5% to 4%. The material sequenced was blood. The receptor set was obtained from a middle-aged woman with Graves' ophthalmopathy. Both conserved end residues are part of each CDR3. D genes are given only for firm matches. Rows give clone size only sometimes, using once, few, many, or a class for an expanded clone.

D,J,V,size,DNA,CDR3
.,TRBJ2-2,TRBV2,many,TGTGCCAGCAGTGCCCAGGGATCCTCCTCCGGGGAGCTGTTTTTT,CASSAQGSSSGELFF
.,TRBJ1-2,TRBV30,many,TGTGCCTGGAGTGTAAGCATGAGGACGGGGGGTACCATTGGCTACACCTTC,CAWSVSMRTGGTIGYTF
TRBD2,TRBJ2-2,TRBV6-1,.,TGTGCCAGCAGCCCCCGGCTAGCGGGGGGGGCCGGGGAGCTGTTTTTT,CASSPRLAGGAGELFF
.,TRBJ2-3,TRBV5-1,many,TGTGCCAGCAGTTTGGTGCCAGATACGCAGTATTTT,CASSLVPDTQYF
TRBD1,TRBJ1-1,TRBV9,few,TGTGCCAGCAGAGAGGACAGGGATAGCGCTGAAGCTTTCTTT,CASREDRDSAEAFF
.,TRBJ2-5,TRBV28,few,TGTGCCAGCAGTTTCGGGCAGGTGGAGACCCAGTACTTC,CASSFGQVETQYF
TRBD2,TRBJ2-3,TRBV12-3/TRBV12-4,.,TGTGCCAGCAGTCCCACAAGCGGGGGGGTAGATACGCAGTATTTT,CASSPTSGGVDTQYF
.,TRBJ2-5,TRBV11-2,many,TGTGCCAGCAGCTTAACGCGGGGCGGCCAAGAGACCCAGTACTTC,CASSLTRGGQETQYF
.,TRBJ2-2,TRBV5-1,.,TGCGCCAGCAGCTTGGGACTACCGAACACCGGGGAGCTGTTTTTT,CASSLGLPNTGELFF
.,TRBJ2-7,TRBV20-1,many,TGCAGTGCTAGAGGTACCGGGACTGACGCCTACGAGCAGTACTTC,CSARGTGTDAYEQYF
TRBD1,TRBJ1-5,TRBV6-1,few,TGTGCCAGCAGTGAAACAGGGGGCTTACGCAATCAGCCCCAGCATTTT,CASSETGGLRNQPQHF
.,TRBJ2-2,TRBV29-1,many,TGCAGCGTTGAAACAGGGAACACCGGGGAGCTGTTTTTT,CSVETGNTGELFF
TRBD1,TRBJ1-4,TRBV20-1,many,TGCAGTGCTAGAGAGCTGGACAGGGGTGAAAAACTGTTTTTT,CSARELDRGEKLFF
.,TRBJ1-1,TRBV29-1,.,TGCAGCGTCCGGGACACCAACACTGAAGCTTTCTTT,CSVRDTNTEAFF
.,TRBJ1-4,TRBV12-3/TRBV12-4,.,TGTGCCAGCAGTTTGGGGATGGGCGACAAACTGTTTTTT,CASSLGMGDKLFF
.,TRBJ2-1,TRBV11-3,.,TGTGCCAGCAGCTTAGTACTGCGGGAAGCTGGCGATGAGCAGTTCTTC,CASSLVLREAGDEQFF
.,TRBJ1-2,TRBV4-2,.,TGTGCCAGCAGCCAAGAAGGGATGGACTATGGCTACACCTTC,CASSQEGMDYGYTF
.,TRBJ2-1,TRBV19,.,TGTGCCAGTAGTATTCTCCTTGGCGGCAATGAGCAGTTCTTC,CASSILLGGNEQFF
.,TRBJ2-2,TRBV12-3/TRBV12-4,many,TGTGCCAGCATCAGGACTGGGACCGGGGAGCTGTTTTTT,CASIRTGTGELFF
.,TRBJ2-1,TRBV6-1,many,TGTGCCAGCAGTTCCGGGACCCCCGAGGGTGAGCAGTTCTTC,CASSSGTPEGEQFF
.,TRBJ1-4,TRBV5-1,.,TGCGCCAGCAGCGGGGGGTCGGGATCTTCAACTAATGAAAAACTGTTTTTT,CASSGGSGSSTNEKLFF
.,TRBJ1-1,TRBV3-1,many,TGTGCCAGCAGCCAAGATCTCGGGGATGGAGCTTTCTTT,CASSQDLGDGAFF
TRBD1,TRBJ1-4,TRBV12-3/TRBV12-4,many,TGTGCCAGCAGTTCACAAACAGGGGGCGATGCTGGAAAACTGTTTTTT,CASSSQTGGDAGKLFF
TRBD2,TRBJ2-1,TRBV2,many,TGTGCCAGCAGTGAACAAAAGGGACTAGCGCGGTCGGGTTCCTACAATGAGCAGTTCTTC,CASSEQKGLARSGSYNEQFF
.,TRBJ2-1,TRBV20-1,.,TGCAGTGCTCTGGTTCTAGGGGAGCAGTTCTTC,CSALVLGEQFF
TRBD1,TRBJ1-1,TRBV7-9,.,TGTGCCAGCAGCTCAGGGGGGGAGACTGAAGCTTTCTTT,CASSSGGETEAFF
TRBD1,TRBJ2-1,TRBV12-3/TRBV12-4,.,TGTGCCAGCAACGAGGACAGGGGGCACAATGAGCAGTTCTTC,CASNEDRGHNEQFF
.,TRBJ2-3,TRBV6-2/TRBV6-3,.,TGTGCCAGCAGTTCCCCAGCGGATACAGATACGCAGTATTTT,CASSSPADTDTQYF
TRBD1,TRBJ2-3,TRBV4-1,.,TGCGCCAGCAGCCAACTCGGGACAGGGGGAACAGATACGCAGTATTTT,CASSQLGTGGTDTQYF
TRBD1,TRBJ1-2,TRBV2,many,TGTGCCAGCAGTTCCCAACAGGGGGGCTACACCTTC,CASSSQQGGYTF
TRBD2,TRBJ2-1,TRBV2,many,TGTGCCAGCAGTGAAATAGCGGGAGAGCTCAATGAGCAGTTCTTC,CASSEIAGELNEQFF
TRBD1,TRBJ1-1,TRBV30,.,TGTGCCTGGAGTTTTGCCAGGGGGCGCAGCACTGAAGCTTTCTTT,CAWSFARGRSTEAFF
.,TRBJ2-7,TRBV20-1,many,TGCAGTGCTAGAGATAGCAGGGGCCGCCGGGCCCACGAGCAGTACTTC,CSARDSRGRRAHEQYF
.,TRBJ2-3,TRBV5-1,few,TGCGCCAGCAGCTTGAGGCCAGGGCCCCCTGATACGCAGTATTTT,CASSLRPGPPDTQYF
TRBD1,TRBJ2-5,TRBV7-9,many,TGTGCCAGCAGCTTAGTGAGGGGGCGCTGGGAGACCCAGTACTTC,CASSLVRGRWETQYF
.,TRBJ1-1,TRBV28,.,TGTGCCAGCATTTCTAGGGGATCCTGGGGCACTGAAGCTTTCTTT,CASISRGSWGTEAFF
.,TRBJ1-2,TRBV11-1,many,TGTGCCAGCAGCTCCGTCGGGGGATCTTTCCAGGGCTACACCTTC,CASSSVGGSFQGYTF
TRBD1,TRBJ2-6,TRBV7-8,few,TGTGCCAGCAGCCCCCGGGACAGGGTAACTGGGGCCAACGTCCTGACTTTC,CASSPRDRVTGANVLTF
TRBD1,TRBJ2-6,TRBV5-6,.,TGTGCCAGCAGCTTGACAGGGGCCGGGGCCAACGTCCTGACTTTC,CASSLTGAGANVLTF